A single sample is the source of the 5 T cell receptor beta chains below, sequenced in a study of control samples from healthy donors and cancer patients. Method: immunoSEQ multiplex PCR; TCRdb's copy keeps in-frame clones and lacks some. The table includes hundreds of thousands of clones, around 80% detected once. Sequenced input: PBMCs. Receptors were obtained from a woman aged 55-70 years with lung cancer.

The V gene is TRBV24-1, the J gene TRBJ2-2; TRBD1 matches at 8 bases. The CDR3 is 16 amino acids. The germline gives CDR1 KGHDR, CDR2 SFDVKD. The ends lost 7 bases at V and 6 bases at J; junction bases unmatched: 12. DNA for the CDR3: TGTGCCACCAGCCAGCCAGGGGGCAAGAGTTCCGGGGAGCTGTTTTTT. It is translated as CATSQPGGKSSGELFF.

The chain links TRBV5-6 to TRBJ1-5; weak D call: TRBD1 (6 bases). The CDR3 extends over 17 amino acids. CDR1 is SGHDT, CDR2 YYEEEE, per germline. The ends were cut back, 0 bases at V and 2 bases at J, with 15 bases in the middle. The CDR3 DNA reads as TGTGCCAGCAGCTTGGCCGGTGGGGGCGGTGGCAATCAGCCCCAGCATTTT. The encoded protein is CASSLAGGGGGNQPQHF.

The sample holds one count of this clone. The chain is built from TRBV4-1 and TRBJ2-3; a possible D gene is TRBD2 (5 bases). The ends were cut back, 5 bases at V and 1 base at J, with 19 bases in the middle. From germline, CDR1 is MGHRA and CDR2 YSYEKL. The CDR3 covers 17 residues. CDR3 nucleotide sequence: TGCGCCAGCAGCTACTACTCGAGGGCAGGCGGCACAGATACGCAGTATTTT. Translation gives CASSYYSRAGGTDTQYF.

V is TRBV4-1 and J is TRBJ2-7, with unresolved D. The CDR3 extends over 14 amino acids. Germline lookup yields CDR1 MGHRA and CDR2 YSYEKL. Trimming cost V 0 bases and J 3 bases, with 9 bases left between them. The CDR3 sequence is CASSQDRALYEQYF. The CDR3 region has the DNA TGCGCCAGCAGCCAAGATCGGGCCCTCTACGAGCAGTACTTC.

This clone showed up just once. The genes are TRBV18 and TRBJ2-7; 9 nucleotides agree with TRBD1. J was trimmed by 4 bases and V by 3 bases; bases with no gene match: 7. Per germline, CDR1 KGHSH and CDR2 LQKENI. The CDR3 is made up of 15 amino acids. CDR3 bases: TGTGCCAGCTCACCGGGACAGGGAAATTTTTACGAGCAGTACTTC. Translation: CASSPGQGNFYEQYF.